This T cell receptor beta chain was sequenced in a study of shared clonotypes between healthy human individuals. Healthy and HIV-negative, the adult donors had no recent acute infections or vaccinations. Regarding the study as a whole: Estimated richness values were generally larger in naive subsets than in memory subsets.

Some clones are missing from TCRdb's copy, which holds only in-frame ones; the method was immunoSEQ multiplex PCR. Here the sample spans over a million clones, about four fifths being singletons. A word on this clone: Its antigen is still unknown.

This CDR3 has 16 amino acids. Germline loops: CDR1 MGHRA, CDR2 YSYEKL. V was clipped by 3 bases and J by 2 bases, with 15 bases between them. The sample comprised memory CD4+ T cells from PBMCs. The subset here: CD45RA-negative fraction. This TCR was recovered from a man younger than 35 in good health. Some clones in this sample may be carry-over from other donors' samples. V is TRBV4-1 and J is TRBJ2-3, with D perhaps matching TRBD2 (8 bases). Here the CDR3 DNA reads TGCGCCAGCAGCCACAGTAGCGGGACAGTCACAGATACGCAGTATTTT. Its translation: CASSHSSGTVTDTQYF.